The 32 T cell receptor beta chains given below trace back to one sample, sequenced in a study of blood T cells in healthy people across ages. A sample-barcoded 5' primer and a J-beta primer mix were used in a second PCR of roughly 7 to 12 cycles. TCRdb re-called the 5' RACE reads with MiXCR, one entry per CDR3 protein. The sample contains about 930,000 distinct CDR3 sequences, roughly 29% of which appear only once. These same records also appear under a second study, on T cells of mothers and their children.

The sequenced sample consisted of blood. Every receptor here comes from a middle-aged woman in good health.

There are a few counts of this clonotype. This chain joins TRBV7-2 and TRBJ2-7; D remains unclear. Germline lookup yields CDR1 SGHTA and CDR2 FQGNSA. The CDR3 has 14 amino acids. The V end lost 2 bases, the J end lost 6 bases, and 14 bases lay between the germline ends. In DNA form, the CDR3 reads TGTGCCAGCAGCTTAATTTCCCTAAAGGGCGAGCAGTACTTC. Translated, it gives CASSLISLKGEQYF.

Details on this clonotype: Since no conserved phenylalanine or tryptophan closes the CDR3, a read error is the likely cause. The chain recombines TRBV18 with TRBJ2-7; D may be TRBD2 (5 bases). Germline CDR1 reads KGHSH; CDR2 reads LQKENI. V was shortened by 3 bases and J by 0 bases, with 12 bases between the two germline ends. The CDR3 length is 15 residues. In DNA, the CDR3 is TGTGCCAGCTCACCCGGGATCCAGAGCTCCTACGAGCAGTACTTG. Its translation is CASSPGIQSSYEQYL.

Remarks on this clonotype: A clone one base away is much larger, so this may be a read error. The J gene is TRBJ2-7, the V gene TRBV29-1; TRBD1 aligns across 8 bases. J gave up 12 bases and V 6 bases, and 10 bases lay outside the gene matches. Germline V gene data show CDR1 as SQVTM and CDR2 as ANQGSEA. The CDR3 sequence is 11 residues long. CDR3 region: CSVRTGSTGYF. The CDR3, as DNA: TGCAGCGTCAGGACAGGGTCGACCGGGTACTTC.

In regard to this clonotype: At one end, the junction sequence differs from germline, possibly due to a read error. The V and J genes are TRBV7-3 and TRBJ2-5; D possibly matches TRBD1 or TRBD2 (5 bases each). From germline, CDR1 is SGHTA and CDR2 FQGTGA. CDR3 length: 15 residues. This CDR3 reads CTSSLRGGGRETQYF. The CDR3 nucleotides are TGTACCAGCAGCTTACGGGGTGGGGGTAGAGAGACCCAGTACTTC.

This clonotype has more than one count but fewer than ten. The chain uses TRBV5-1 and TRBJ2-2; possibly TRBD1 for D (6 bases). Deletions cut 2 bases from V and 5 bases from J, with 16 bases between. From germline, CDR1 is SGHRS and CDR2 YFSETQ. This CDR3 is 16 amino acids long. The CDR3 spells CASSLDGQIYTGELFF. The CDR3 DNA reads as TGCGCCAGCAGCTTAGACGGACAGATCTATACCGGGGAGCTGTTTTTT. Looking up the rest from reference TRBV5-1 and TRBJ2-2 gives the full variable domain: KAGVTQTPRYLIKTRGQQVTLSCSPISGHRSVSWYQQTPGQGLQFLFEYFSETQRNKGNFPGRFSGRQFSNSRSEMNVSTLELGDSALYLCASSLDGQIYTGELFFGEGSRLTVL.

This clonotype has a handful of counts. CDR3 in amino acids: CSARARGGTSGGIAYEQYF. DNA of the CDR3: TGCAGTGCTAGAGCCCGGGGTGGGACTAGCGGGGGGATCGCCTACGAGCAGTACTTC. The rearrangement links TRBV20-1 to TRBJ2-7; 15 positions match TRBD2. Trimming cost V 1 base and J 2 bases; bases outside gene matches: 12. There are 19 residues in the CDR3. Germline V gene sequence: CDR1 DFQATT, CDR2 SNEGSKA (reference sequence).

The rearrangement joins TRBV20-1 to TRBJ2-6, with D possibly being TRBD1 (6 bases). Germline V gene data show CDR1 as DFQATT and CDR2 as SNEGSKA (reference sequence). The CDR3 is made up of 16 amino acids. Deletions cut 3 bases from V and 1 base from J, with 13 bases between. The CDR3 here is CSASWTATSGANVLTF. For the CDR3, the DNA is TGCAGTGCTAGCTGGACAGCAACTTCTGGGGCCAACGTCCTGACTTTC.

This clonotype was counted at least ten times. The chain uses TRBV6-5 and TRBJ2-3; 12 positions match TRBD2. V lost 6 bases, J lost 6 bases, and 7 bases stayed unmatched. CDR3 length equals 15 residues. Germline-derived CDR1 and CDR2 are MNHEY and SVGAGI. Written as DNA, the CDR3 is TGTGCCAGCAGCTCTAGCGGGGGGGCCCTCGATACGCAGTATTTT. It specifies CASSSSGGALDTQYF.

This clonotype has at least ten counts. The rearrangement uses TRBV20-1 and TRBJ2-1, with D maybe TRBD1 (6 bases). In germline, CDR1 is DFQATT, CDR2 SNEGSKA (reference sequence). CDR3 length: 15 residues. The V end was cut by 0 bases, the J end by 9 bases, with 18 bases between. The CDR3 DNA sequence: TGCAGTGCTAGAGATGCACTAGTGGGGGCGAGTGAGCAGTTCTTC. This sequence encodes CSARDALVGASEQFF.

The gene calls are TRBV5-4 and TRBJ2-1; 9 bases map to TRBD2. V was clipped by 3 bases and J by 8 bases; unmatched bases: 9. CDR3 length equals 15 residues. Germline CDR1 SGHNT, CDR2 YYREEE (reference sequence). The CDR3 DNA reads TGTGCCAGCAGCTCGATAGCGGGAGAGGTTGATGAGCAGTTCTTC. It encodes CASSSIAGEVDEQFF.

In this sample, this clonotype turned up a few times. The chain has TRBV7-2 and TRBJ2-6; no firm D call. The germline V gene has CDR1 SGHTA and CDR2 FQGNSA. The CDR3 covers 17 residues. The V end was cut by 1 base, the J end by 4 bases, with 14 bases between. CDR3 amino acids: CASSLEGILGGANVLTF. DNA of the CDR3: TGTGCCAGCAGCTTAGAAGGGATCCTGGGCGGGGCCAACGTCCTGACTTTC.

The rearrangement joins TRBV11-1 to TRBJ1-4; D is undetermined. Germline-derived CDR1 and CDR2 are SGHAT and FQDESV (reference sequence). V was shortened by 5 bases and J by 6 bases, with 13 bases between the two germline ends. The CDR3 totals 14 residues. Here the CDR3 reads CASSHGVRYEKLFF. The DNA of the CDR3 is TGTGCCAGCAGCCACGGAGTGCGGTATGAAAAACTGTTTTTT.

This clonotype was detected a few times. A single base separates this from a much larger clone, so it may be a read error. The V call is TRBV27, the J call TRBJ1-1; D unresolved. CDR3 length: 14 residues. V dropped 4 bases and J dropped 9 bases, with 18 bases sitting between them. CDR1 is MNHEY and CDR2 is SMNVEV in the germline V gene (reference sequence). CDR3 DNA: TGTGCCAGCAGTTGCTTCTCGCAGATTGATAAAGCTTTCTTT. Protein sequence: CASSCFSQIDKAFF.

This clonotype was seen a handful of times. The chain has TRBV6-5 and TRBJ2-7, with D possibly being TRBD2 (5 bases). The V gene lost 6 bases and the J gene lost 3 bases, with 18 bases spanning the gap. The CDR3 is 15 amino acids. CDR1 is MNHEY and CDR2 is SVGAGI in the germline V gene. The CDR3 DNA sequence: TGTGCCAGCAGCCCGATGATGGAGGCCTACTACGAGCAGTACTTC. Translated: CASSPMMEAYYEQYF.

The genes are TRBV18 and TRBJ2-7; the D is unclear. V lost 4 bases to trimming and J lost 5 bases, with 15 bases between them. This CDR3 has 14 residues. Per germline, CDR1 KGHSH and CDR2 LQKENI. CDR3 loop: CASSLGSLTDEQYF. CDR3 DNA sequence: TGTGCCAGCTCACTGGGATCCCTTACGGACGAGCAGTACTTC.

J is TRBJ2-1 and V is TRBV6-2 or TRBV6-3, with D tentatively TRBD1 (5 bases). Trimming left V 0 bases short and J 10 bases short, with 22 bases between. The CDR3 totals 17 residues. CDR1 is MNHEY and CDR2 is SVGEGT in the germline V gene. The CDR3 reads CASSYSADSPPSYEQFF. CDR3 sequence (DNA): TGTGCCAGCAGTTACTCAGCAGACAGCCCGCCCTCCTACGAGCAGTTCTTC.

This chain joins TRBV7-2 and TRBJ2-1, with D uncertain. The CDR3 length is 13 residues. Germline CDR1 is SGHTA and CDR2 is FQGNSA. Trimming shortened V by 5 bases and J by 4 bases, and 9 bases separated the two germline ends. CDR3 in amino acids: CASSPTYYNEQFF. The CDR3 DNA sequence: TGTGCCAGCAGCCCGACTTATTACAATGAGCAGTTCTTC.

This clonotype was detected only a few times. The chain recombines TRBV7-9 with TRBJ2-4, with D unresolved. V was cut by 1 base and J by 0 bases, with 16 bases left in between. In germline, CDR1 is SEHNR, CDR2 FQNEAQ (reference sequence). The CDR3 length is 18 residues. This CDR3 reads CASSLGTQEILAKNIQYF. CDR3 in DNA: TGTGCCAGCAGCTTAGGGACCCAAGAGATCCTAGCCAAAAACATTCAGTACTTC. Together with reference TRBV7-9 and TRBJ2-4, the CDR3 gives the full variable domain: DTGVSQNPRHKITKRGQNVTFRCDPISEHNRLYWYRQTLGQGPEFLTYFQNEAQLEKSRLLSDRFSAERPKGSFSTLEIQRTEQGDSAMYLCASSLGTQEILAKNIQYFGAGTRLSVL.

In this sample, this clonotype turned up once. The chain combines TRBV18 with TRBJ1-1; D is unresolved. V was clipped by 1 base and J by 2 bases, with 8 bases between them. Germline V lookup: CDR1 KGHSH, CDR2 LQKENI. The CDR3 consists of 14 residues. CDR3 loop: CASSPQVQNTEAFF. In nucleotides, the CDR3 is TGTGCCAGCTCACCACAGGTGCAAAACACTGAAGCTTTCTTT.

The chain is built from TRBV5-1 and TRBJ2-3, with D perhaps TRBD1 (5 bases). CDR3 length: 15 amino acids. V was pared by 0 bases and J by 3 bases, with 11 bases between. In germline, CDR1 is SGHRS, CDR2 YFSETQ. CDR3 DNA: TGCGCCAGCAGCTTGGGACTGGGGCTGACAGATACGCAGTATTTT. Translating it yields CASSLGLGLTDTQYF.

To note about this clonotype: Here the CDR3 omits its conserved ending phenylalanine or tryptophan, so a read error is the likely source. The chain links TRBV10-3 to TRBJ1-1; D perhaps matches TRBD1 (6 bases). Germline V lookup: CDR1 ENHRY, CDR2 SYGVKD. The CDR3 loop spans 13 amino acids. V was shortened by 4 bases and J by 7 bases, with 13 bases between the two germline ends. CDR3 residues: CAISARTVGEAFL. The CDR3 DNA follows: TGTGCCATCAGTGCCCGGACAGTCGGTGAAGCTTTCCTT.

The chain joins TRBV3-1 to TRBJ1-4, with TRBD1 matching over 9 bases. Germline loops: CDR1 LGHDT, CDR2 YNNKEL (reference sequence). After removal of 4 bases from V and 8 bases from J, the junction contained 8 bases not matched to a gene. This CDR3 has 15 amino acids. The CDR3 bases are TGTGCCAGCAGCCTACAGGGGGCGTTTGGGGAAAAACTGTTTTTT. Its translation is CASSLQGAFGEKLFF.

There are a few counts of this clonotype. V is TRBV18 and J is TRBJ1-1, with TRBD1 as a possible D gene (5 bases). The CDR3 is made up of 16 amino acids. V was shortened by 2 bases and J by 5 bases, with 18 bases between the two germline ends. Germline values: CDR1 KGHSH, CDR2 LQKENI. This chain's CDR3 is CASSPGASPRGTEAFF. The CDR3 DNA sequence: TGTGCCAGCTCACCAGGGGCGAGCCCCCGCGGGACTGAAGCTTTCTTT.

The table lists this clonotype with a count of one. V usage is TRBV29-1 and J usage is TRBJ2-3, with TRBD2 identical over 9 bases. CDR1 and CDR2 from the germline V gene are SQVTM and ANQGSEA. After removal of 6 bases from V and 0 bases from J, the junction contained 4 bases not matched to a gene. The CDR3 totals 14 residues. CDR3 sequence: CSVGLASSTDTQYF. The CDR3 coding sequence is TGCAGCGTGGGACTAGCTTCTAGCACAGATACGCAGTATTTT.

In this sample, this clonotype turned up a few times. The rearrangement uses TRBV12-5 and TRBJ1-2; D is ambiguous. CDR3 size: 14 residues. Between the trimmed V and J ends, which lost 0 bases and 4 bases, there was a span of 9 bases. Germline CDR1 LGHNT, CDR2 FRNRAP. CDR3 nucleotides: TGTGCTAGTGGTTTGGTACTGGGCGTCTATGGCTACACCTTC. Translation gives CASGLVLGVYGYTF. Full variable domain (outside the CDR3, taken from reference TRBV12-5 and TRBJ1-2): DARVTQTPRHKVTEMGQEVTMRCQPILGHNTVFWYRQTMMQGLELLAYFRNRAPLDDSGMPKDRFSAEMPDATLATLKIQPSEPRDSAVYFCASGLVLGVYGYTFGSGTRLTVV.

The CDR3 DNA reads as TGTGCCAGCAGCTTAGCCCCTGGTAGGATAATCAACACTGAAGCTTTCTTT. Its protein is CASSLAPGRIINTEAFF. The rearrangement uses TRBV7-2 and TRBJ1-1, with D unclear. The CDR3 is made up of 17 amino acids. Germline V gene sequence: CDR1 SGHTA, CDR2 FQGNSA. The V end lost 0 bases, the J end lost 2 bases, and 16 bases lay between the germline ends.

This clonotype was picked up many times. The chain has TRBV18 and TRBJ2-1; D remains ambiguous. Germline V gene data show CDR1 as KGHSH and CDR2 as LQKENI. The CDR3 is made up of 17 amino acids. Trimming took off 4 bases at V and 7 bases at J, with 23 bases between the two ends. The CDR3 DNA sequence: TGTGCCAGCTCACGAATATCGAATTTAGTGGGCTCGAATGAGCAGTTCTTC. It is translated as CASSRISNLVGSNEQFF.

The chain joins TRBV29-1 to TRBJ2-5; D gene uncertain. Germline CDR1 is SQVTM and CDR2 is ANQGSEA. Trimming cost V 4 bases and J 7 bases, with 16 bases left between them. The CDR3 totals 13 residues. The chain's CDR3 is CSVARATAGTQYF. In nucleotides, the CDR3 is TGCAGCGTTGCCCGTGCCACCGCCGGGACCCAGTACTTC.

Note on this clonotype: This may be a read error: a much more frequent sequence differs by one nucleotide. This chain links TRBV7-3 with TRBJ2-1; maybe TRBD1 (6 bases). CDR1 and CDR2 (germline): SGHTA, FQGTGA. This CDR3 spans 14 amino acids. V lost 4 bases, J lost 5 bases, and 12 bases lay in between. CDR3 nucleotide sequence: TGTGCCAGCAGCTCCGAACAGGGCCACAATGAGCAGTTCTTC. Translating it yields CASSSEQGHNEQFF.

This clonotype was counted many times. The chain employs TRBV20-1 and TRBJ2-7; possibly TRBD1 or TRBD2 for D (5 bases each). Germline CDR1 and CDR2: DFQATT and SNEGSKA (reference sequence). V lost 3 bases to trimming and J lost 6 bases, with 12 bases between them. The CDR3 has 12 amino acids. The CDR3 protein is CSASGDGAEQYF. Written as DNA, the CDR3 is TGCAGTGCTAGCGGCGACGGGGCCGAGCAGTACTTC.

This chain links TRBV7-2 with TRBJ2-7; tentative D call: TRBD2 (6 bases). CDR1 is SGHTA and CDR2 is FQGNSA in the germline V gene. The CDR3 length is 13 residues. V lost 0 bases and J 7 bases, leaving 10 bases between the germline ends. The CDR3 reads CASSLATGGEQYF. In DNA form, the CDR3 reads TGTGCCAGCAGCTTAGCGACCGGGGGAGAGCAGTACTTC. Full variable domain (outside the CDR3, taken from reference TRBV7-2 and TRBJ2-7): GAGVSQSPSNKVTEKGKDVELRCDPISGHTALYWYRQSLGQGLEFLIYFQGNSAPDKSGLPSDRFSAERTGGSVSTLTIQRTQQEDSAVYLCASSLATGGEQYFGPGTRLTVT.

This clonotype was observed many times. The DNA for the CDR3 is TGTGCCAGCAGTTACTCGACAGGGGTCTACAATGAGCAGTTCTTC. Its translation: CASSYSTGVYNEQFF. V gene TRBV6-5 combines with J gene TRBJ2-1; 8 bases are a match to TRBD1. The CDR3 runs to 15 residues. V was clipped by 0 bases and J by 3 bases; unmatched bases: 1. CDR1 and CDR2 from the germline V gene are MNHEY and SVGAGI.